This T cell receptor (beta chain) emerged from a study of vaccination effects on CD4 cells after COVID-19. The culture ran for approximately 10 days, and then CD4+ T cells were isolated. V dropped 2 bases and J dropped 4; count of bases not matched to a gene: 1. The CDR3 extends over 15 amino acids. The germline V gene encodes CDR1 SGDLS and CDR2 YYNGEE. Data came from immunoSEQ multiplex PCR; TCRdb stores just in-frame clones and leaves some out. The sample consists of under 50,000 clones, approximately 70% of them appearing once. As to this clone: Its antigen is currently unknown.

This TCR derives from a human donor who received a COVID-19 vaccine. This specimen consisted of CD4+ T cells from PBMCs cultured without peptide, obtained before COVID-19 vaccination. The chain is built from TRBV9 and TRBJ2-2; 11 bases fit TRBD2. CDR3 protein: CASSVGTSGTGELFF. CDR3 sequence (DNA): TGTGCCAGCAGCGTCGGGACTAGCGGCACCGGGGAGCTGTTTTTT.